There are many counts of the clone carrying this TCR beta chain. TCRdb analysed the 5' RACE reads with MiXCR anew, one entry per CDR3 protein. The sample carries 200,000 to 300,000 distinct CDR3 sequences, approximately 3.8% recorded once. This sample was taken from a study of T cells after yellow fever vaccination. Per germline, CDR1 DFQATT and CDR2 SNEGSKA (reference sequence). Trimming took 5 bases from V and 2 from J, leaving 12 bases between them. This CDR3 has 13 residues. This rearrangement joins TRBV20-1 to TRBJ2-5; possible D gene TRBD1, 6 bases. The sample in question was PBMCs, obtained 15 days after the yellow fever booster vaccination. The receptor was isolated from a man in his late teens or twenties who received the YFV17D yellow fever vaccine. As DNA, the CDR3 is TGCAGTGCTTCCGGGACACCACAAGAGACCCAGTACTTC. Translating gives CSASGTPQETQYF.